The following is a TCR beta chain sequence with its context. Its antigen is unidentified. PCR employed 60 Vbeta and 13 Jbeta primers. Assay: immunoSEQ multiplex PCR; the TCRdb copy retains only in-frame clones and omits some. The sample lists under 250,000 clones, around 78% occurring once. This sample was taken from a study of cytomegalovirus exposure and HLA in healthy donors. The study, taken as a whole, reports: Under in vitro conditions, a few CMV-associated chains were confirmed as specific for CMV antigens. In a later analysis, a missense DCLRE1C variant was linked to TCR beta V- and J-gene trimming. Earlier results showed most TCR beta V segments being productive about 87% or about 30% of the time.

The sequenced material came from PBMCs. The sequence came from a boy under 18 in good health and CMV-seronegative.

Here the CDR3 reads CASSAEYRGFSYEQYF. CDR3 bases: TGTGCCAGCAGTGCAGAATACAGGGGGTTCTCCTACGAGCAGTACTTC. V gene TRBV6-1 combines with J gene TRBJ2-7; 8 bases map to TRBD1. The junction had 8 bases not matched to a gene; V was cut back by 4 bases and J by 0 bases. This CDR3 is 16 amino acids long. CDR1 is MNHNS and CDR2 is SASEGT in the germline V gene.